This TCR beta chain was recovered during a study of T-cell reconstitution after alpha-beta-depleted transplantation in children (TCRdb year 2016). Concerning the study at large: T-cell immune reconstitution after TCRalphabeta/CD19-depleted allogeneic hematopoietic cell transplantation in children was quantitatively tracked in the study by means of TCR repertoire profiling.

Unmatched junction bases come to 2, with V trimmed by 0 bases and J by 1 base. The CDR3 holds 15 amino acids from the cysteine to the phenylalanine. The CDR3 DNA has 45 bases and is translated from base 1. As encoded in the germline V gene, CDR1 is SGDLS while CDR2 is YYNGEE. Receptors were amplified or captured by PCR. Instrument on record: Illumina HiSeq 2500. Molecular barcoding was employed in the preparation of TCR libraries, with unique molecular identifiers being used to normalize TCRbeta repertoire quantification. TCRdb redid the processing of the public reads, applying fastp at Q25 and MiXCR, and retained in-frame beta chains. Rows are combined by CDR3 protein, so each entry shows the most common genes and DNA. In all, the sample holds over 550,000 distinct CDR3 sequences, and under 12% of those were seen once. The top ten constitute less than 5% of the sample. About this clonotype: The specificity of this receptor is unknown. No much larger clonotype is one base removed from it; base qualities were not supplied.

The receptor comes from a human donor who donated a stem cell graft to a child with acute myeloid leukemia. Sample: PBMCs from the stem cell graft donor, taken from the stem cell graft. The rearrangement combines TRBV9 with TRBJ2-3; the junction holds 7 bases that match TRBD1. CDR3 loop: CASSVVGTGTDTQYF. The DNA reads as follows: TGTGCCAGCAGCGTAGTAGGGACAGGCACAGATACGCAGTATTTT.